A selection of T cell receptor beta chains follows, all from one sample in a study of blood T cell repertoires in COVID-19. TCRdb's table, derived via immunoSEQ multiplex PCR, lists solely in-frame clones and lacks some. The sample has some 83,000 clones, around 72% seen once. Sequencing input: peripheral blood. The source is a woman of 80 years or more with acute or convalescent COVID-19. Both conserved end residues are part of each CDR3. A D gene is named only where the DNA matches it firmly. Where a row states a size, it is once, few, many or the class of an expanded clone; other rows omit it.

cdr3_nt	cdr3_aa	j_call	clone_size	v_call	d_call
TGTGCCAGCAGGTCCAGGAGGGAATCTGGAAACACCATATATTTT	CASRSRRESGNTIYF	TRBJ1-3	once	TRBV2	-
TGTGCCAGCAGTGTCCGGGGGGCATGGGGCCACGAGCAGTACTTC	CASSVRGAWGHEQYF	TRBJ2-7	once	TRBV2	-
TGTGCCAGCAGCTTAGTGTCACATGAAGCTTTCTTT	CASSLVSHEAFF	TRBJ1-1	-	TRBV11-2	-
TGTGCCACCGGGGGGGTGGGCCACAATCAGCCCCAGCATTTT	CATGGVGHNQPQHF	TRBJ1-5	-	TRBV15	-
TGTGCCAGCAGCTCAGTTGATGAAAAACTGTTTTTT	CASSSVDEKLFF	TRBJ1-4	-	TRBV6-2/TRBV6-3	-
TGTGCCAGCAGCTCCCGGGGGACTAATGAAAAACTGTTTTTT	CASSSRGTNEKLFF	TRBJ1-4	-	TRBV7-2	-
TGTGCCAGCAGCTTCTTACAGGTTAATGAAAAACTGTTTTTT	CASSFLQVNEKLFF	TRBJ1-4	-	TRBV5-5	-
TGTGCCAACCAGGGTGCCTACAATGAGCAGTTCTTC	CANQGAYNEQFF	TRBJ2-1	-	TRBV2	-
TGTGCCAGCAGTCCTAAACCTTTTACAGGGATAGCTAACTATGGCTACACCTTC	CASSPKPFTGIANYGYTF	TRBJ1-2	-	TRBV27	-
TGTGCCAGCAGTTACTCGGGACATTTCACAGATACGCAGTATTTT	CASSYSGHFTDTQYF	TRBJ2-3	-	TRBV6-5	-
TGCGCCAGCAGCTTGGGGCAGGGTGAGAATGAGCAGTTCTTC	CASSLGQGENEQFF	TRBJ2-1	-	TRBV5-1	-
TGTGCCACCAGAGACCCCGGGACAGCTAAGAACTATGGCTACACCTTC	CATRDPGTAKNYGYTF	TRBJ1-2	-	TRBV15	TRBD1
TGCGCCAGCAGCGCCCGACAGGAACTCCCTGGAAACACCATATATTTT	CASSARQELPGNTIYF	TRBJ1-3	-	TRBV5-1	-
TGCGCCAGCAGCCAAGATCGGTGGACAGGTAGGGACTTC	CASSQDRWTGRDF	TRBJ2-7	-	TRBV4-3	TRBD1
TGTGCCAGCAGCGGCTGGGACAGTGGGGAAAAACTGTTTTTT	CASSGWDSGEKLFF	TRBJ1-4	once	TRBV7-9	TRBD1
TGTGCCACCGGGGGTTTGTCATACGAGCAGTACTTC	CATGGLSYEQYF	TRBJ2-7	-	TRBV6-5	-